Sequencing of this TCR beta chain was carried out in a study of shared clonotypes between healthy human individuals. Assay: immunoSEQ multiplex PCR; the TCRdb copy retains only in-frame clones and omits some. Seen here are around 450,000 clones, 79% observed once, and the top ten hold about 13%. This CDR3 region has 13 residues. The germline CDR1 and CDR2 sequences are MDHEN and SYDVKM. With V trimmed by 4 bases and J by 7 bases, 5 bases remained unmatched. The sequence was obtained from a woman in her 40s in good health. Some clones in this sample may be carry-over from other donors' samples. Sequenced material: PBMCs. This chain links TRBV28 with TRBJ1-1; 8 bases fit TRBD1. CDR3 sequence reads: CASSSRDRIEAFF. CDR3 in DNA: TGTGCCAGCAGTTCACGGGACAGGATTGAAGCTTTCTTT.